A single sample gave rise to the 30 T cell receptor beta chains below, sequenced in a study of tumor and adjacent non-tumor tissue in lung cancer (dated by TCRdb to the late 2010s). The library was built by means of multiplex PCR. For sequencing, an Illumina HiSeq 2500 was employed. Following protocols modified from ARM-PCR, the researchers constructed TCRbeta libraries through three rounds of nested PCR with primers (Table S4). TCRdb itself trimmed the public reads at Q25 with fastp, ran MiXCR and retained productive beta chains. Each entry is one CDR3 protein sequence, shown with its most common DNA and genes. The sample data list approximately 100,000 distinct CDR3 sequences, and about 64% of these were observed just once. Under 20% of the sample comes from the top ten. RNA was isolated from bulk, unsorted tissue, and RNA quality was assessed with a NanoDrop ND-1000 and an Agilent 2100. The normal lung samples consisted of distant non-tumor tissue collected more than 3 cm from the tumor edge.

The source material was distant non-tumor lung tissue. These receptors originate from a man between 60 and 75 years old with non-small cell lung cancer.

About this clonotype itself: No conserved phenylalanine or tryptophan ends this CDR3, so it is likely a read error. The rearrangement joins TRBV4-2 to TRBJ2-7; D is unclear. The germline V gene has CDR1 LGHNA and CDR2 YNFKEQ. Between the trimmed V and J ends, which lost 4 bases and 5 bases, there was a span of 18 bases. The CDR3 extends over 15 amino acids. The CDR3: CASSPGGSGSHEQYY. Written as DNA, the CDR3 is TGTGCCAGCAGCCCGGGTGGTTCCGGCAGCCACGAGCAGTACTAC.

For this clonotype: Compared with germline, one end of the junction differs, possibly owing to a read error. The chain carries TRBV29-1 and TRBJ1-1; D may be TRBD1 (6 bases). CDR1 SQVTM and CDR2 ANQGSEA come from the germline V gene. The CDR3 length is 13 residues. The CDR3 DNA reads TGTAACGCCATCGACAGGCGGAACACTGAAGCTTTCTTT. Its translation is CNAIDRRNTEAFF.

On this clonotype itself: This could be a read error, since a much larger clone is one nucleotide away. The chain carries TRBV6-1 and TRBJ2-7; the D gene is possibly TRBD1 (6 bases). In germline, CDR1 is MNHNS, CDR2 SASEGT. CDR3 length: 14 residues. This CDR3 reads CVSVRDISSYEQYF. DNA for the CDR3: TGTGTCAGCGTACGGGACATAAGCTCCTACGAGCAGTACTTC.

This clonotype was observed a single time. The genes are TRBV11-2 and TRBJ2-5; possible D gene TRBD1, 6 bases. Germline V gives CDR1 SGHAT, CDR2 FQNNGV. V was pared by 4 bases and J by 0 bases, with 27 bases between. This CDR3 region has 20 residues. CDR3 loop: CASSWAVGTWFFLNQETQYF. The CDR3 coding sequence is TGTGCCAGCAGCTGGGCTGTTGGGACATGGTTTTTCTTGAACCAAGAGACCCAGTACTTC.

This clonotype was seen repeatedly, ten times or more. CDR3 loop: CASTATGKTEAFF. The DNA of the CDR3 is TGTGCCAGCACCGCGACAGGAAAAACTGAAGCTTTCTTT. J is TRBJ1-1 and V is TRBV28, with D tentatively TRBD1 (6 bases). In germline, CDR1 is MDHEN, CDR2 SYDVKM. V gave up 7 bases and J gave up 5 bases, with 14 bases separating them. This CDR3 has 13 residues. Complete variable domain (other parts from reference TRBV28 and TRBJ1-1): DVKVTQSSRYLVKRTGEKVFLECVQDMDHENMFWYRQDPGLGLRLIYFSYDVKMKEKGDIPEGYSVSREKKERFSLILESASTNQTSMYLCASTATGKTEAFFGQGTRLTVV.

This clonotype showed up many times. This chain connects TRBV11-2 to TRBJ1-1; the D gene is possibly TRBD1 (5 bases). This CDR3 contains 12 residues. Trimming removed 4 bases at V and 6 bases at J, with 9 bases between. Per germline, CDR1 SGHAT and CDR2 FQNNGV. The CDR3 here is CASSSKQAEAFF. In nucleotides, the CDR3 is TGTGCCAGCAGCTCTAAACAGGCTGAAGCTTTCTTT.

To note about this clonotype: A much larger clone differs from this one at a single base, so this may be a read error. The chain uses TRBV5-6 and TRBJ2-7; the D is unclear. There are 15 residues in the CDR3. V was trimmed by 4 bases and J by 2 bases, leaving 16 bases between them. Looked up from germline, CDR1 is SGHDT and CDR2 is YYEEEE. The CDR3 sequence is CASSPSTDFAYEQYF. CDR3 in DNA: TGTGCCAGCAGCCCATCGACCGACTTTGCCTACGAGCAGTACTTC.

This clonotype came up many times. The CDR3 reads CASSQDIGGASYEQYF. The CDR3 DNA is TGTGCCAGCAGCCAAGATATTGGCGGGGCCTCCTACGAGCAGTACTTC. The chain couples TRBV4-2 to TRBJ2-7, with D possibly TRBD2 on 6 matching bases. This CDR3 has 16 residues. Germline CDR1 LGHNA, CDR2 YNFKEQ. Trimming removed 0 bases from V and 0 bases from J, with 12 bases in between.

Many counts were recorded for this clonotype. Written as DNA, the CDR3 is TGTGCCAGCAGTCACCCCGACAACAGCAATCAGCCCCAGCATTTT. Translated, it gives CASSHPDNSNQPQHF. The rearrangement uses TRBV6-1 and TRBJ1-5; D remains unclear. Germline V CDR1 and CDR2: MNHNS, SASEGT. V was shortened by 5 bases and J by 1 base, with 12 bases between the two germline ends. The CDR3 is 15 residues long.

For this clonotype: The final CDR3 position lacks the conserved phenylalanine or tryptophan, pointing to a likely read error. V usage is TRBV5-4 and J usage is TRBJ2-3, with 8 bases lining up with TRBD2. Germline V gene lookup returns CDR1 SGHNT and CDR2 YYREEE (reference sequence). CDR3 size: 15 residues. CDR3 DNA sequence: TGTGTCAGCAGCTTGGACGGTAGCGGGATGGATACGCAGTATATT. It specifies CVSSLDGSGMDTQYI.

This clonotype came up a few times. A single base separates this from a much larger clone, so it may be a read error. The CDR3 region has the DNA TGTGCCAGCAGCTTAGCGGGAGGCTACGCCTTC. This sequence encodes CASSLAGGYAF. V and J are TRBV7-9 and TRBJ1-2; no firm D call. Germline V gene sequence: CDR1 SEHNR, CDR2 FQNEAQ (reference sequence). This CDR3 spans 11 amino acids.

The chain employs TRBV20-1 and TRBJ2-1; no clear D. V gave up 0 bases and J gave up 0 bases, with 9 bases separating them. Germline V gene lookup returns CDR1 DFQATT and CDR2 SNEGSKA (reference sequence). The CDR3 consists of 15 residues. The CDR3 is CSARDLMNSYNEQFF. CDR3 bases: TGCAGTGCTAGAGATCTAATGAACTCCTACAATGAGCAGTTCTTC.

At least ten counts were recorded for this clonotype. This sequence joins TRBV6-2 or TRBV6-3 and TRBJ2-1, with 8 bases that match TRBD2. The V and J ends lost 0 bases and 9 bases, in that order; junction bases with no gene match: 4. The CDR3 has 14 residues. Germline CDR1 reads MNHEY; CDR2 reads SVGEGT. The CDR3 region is CASSYSGGRTEQFF. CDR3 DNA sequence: TGTGCCAGCAGTTACTCAGGCGGGAGGACTGAGCAGTTCTTC.

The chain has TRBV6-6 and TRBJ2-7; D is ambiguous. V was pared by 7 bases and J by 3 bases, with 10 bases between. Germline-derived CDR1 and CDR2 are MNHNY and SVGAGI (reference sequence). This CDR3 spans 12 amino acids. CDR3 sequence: CASIDRFYEQYF. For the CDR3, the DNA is TGTGCCAGCATAGATAGGTTCTACGAGCAGTACTTC.

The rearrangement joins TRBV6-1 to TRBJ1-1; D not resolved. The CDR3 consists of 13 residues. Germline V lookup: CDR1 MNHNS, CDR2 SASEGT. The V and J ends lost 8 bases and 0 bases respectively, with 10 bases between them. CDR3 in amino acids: CASVEQMNTEAFF. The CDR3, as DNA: TGTGCCAGCGTGGAACAGATGAACACTGAAGCTTTCTTT.

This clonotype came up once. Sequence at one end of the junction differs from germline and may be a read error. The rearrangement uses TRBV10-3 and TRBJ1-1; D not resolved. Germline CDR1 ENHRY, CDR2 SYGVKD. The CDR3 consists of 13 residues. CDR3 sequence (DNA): TGTGCCATCGCGTCGTCGGAAAACACTGAAACTTTCTTT. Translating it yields CAIASSENTETFF.

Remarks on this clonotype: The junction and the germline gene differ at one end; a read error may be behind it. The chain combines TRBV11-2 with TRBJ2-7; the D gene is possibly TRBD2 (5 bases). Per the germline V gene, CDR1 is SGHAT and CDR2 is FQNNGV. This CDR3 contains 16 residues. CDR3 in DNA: TGTGCCAGCAGCTTTGGAGATCGGACTGAAGAGGACGAGCAATACTTC. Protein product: CASSFGDRTEEDEQYF. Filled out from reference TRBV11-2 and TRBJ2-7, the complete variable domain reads EAGVAQSPRYKIIEKRQSVAFWCNPISGHATLYWYQQILGQGPKLLIQFQNNGVVDDSQLPKDRFSAERLKGVDSTLKIQPAKLEDSAVYLCASSFGDRTEEDEQYFGPGTRLTVT.

The CDR3 is CGSSPEVYEQYF. In nucleotides, the CDR3 is TGTGGCAGTAGCCCGGAGGTGTACGAGCAGTACTTC. The chain employs TRBV12-3 or TRBV12-4 and TRBJ2-7, with D tentatively TRBD2 (5 bases). This CDR3 contains 12 residues.

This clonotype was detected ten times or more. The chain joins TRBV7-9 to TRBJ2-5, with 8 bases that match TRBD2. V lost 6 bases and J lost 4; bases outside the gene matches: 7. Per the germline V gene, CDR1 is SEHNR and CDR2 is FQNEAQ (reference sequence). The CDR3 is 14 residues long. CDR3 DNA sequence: TGTGCCAGCAGAGGGACTAGAGGAGGAGAGACCCAGTACTTC. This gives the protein CASRGTRGGETQYF.

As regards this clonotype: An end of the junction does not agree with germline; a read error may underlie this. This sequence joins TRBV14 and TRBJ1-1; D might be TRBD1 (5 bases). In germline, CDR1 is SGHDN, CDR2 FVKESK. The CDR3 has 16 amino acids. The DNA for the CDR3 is TGTGCCAGCGAATCAACAGCCCACGGGGGGAGCATTGAAGCCTTCTTT. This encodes CASESTAHGGSIEAFF.

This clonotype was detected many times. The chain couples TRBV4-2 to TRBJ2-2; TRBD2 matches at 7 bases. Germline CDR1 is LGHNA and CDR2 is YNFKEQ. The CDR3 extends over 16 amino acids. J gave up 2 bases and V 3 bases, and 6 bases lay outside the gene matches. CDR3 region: CASSQQAGRNTGELFF. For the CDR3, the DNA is TGTGCCAGCAGCCAGCAAGCGGGGAGAAACACCGGGGAGCTGTTTTTT.

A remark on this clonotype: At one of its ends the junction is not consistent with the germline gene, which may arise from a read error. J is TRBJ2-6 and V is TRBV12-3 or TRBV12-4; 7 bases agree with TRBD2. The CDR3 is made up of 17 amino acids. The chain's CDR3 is CASSLSGINSGTNVLTF. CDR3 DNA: TGTGCCAGTAGTTTGAGCGGGATAAACTCTGGGACCAACGTCCTGACTTTC.

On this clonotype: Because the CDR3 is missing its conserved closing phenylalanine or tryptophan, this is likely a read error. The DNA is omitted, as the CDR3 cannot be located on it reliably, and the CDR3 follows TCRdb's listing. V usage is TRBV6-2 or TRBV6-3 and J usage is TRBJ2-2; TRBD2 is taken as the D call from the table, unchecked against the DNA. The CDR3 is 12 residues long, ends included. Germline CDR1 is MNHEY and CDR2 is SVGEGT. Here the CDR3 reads CASTNGPREVFL.

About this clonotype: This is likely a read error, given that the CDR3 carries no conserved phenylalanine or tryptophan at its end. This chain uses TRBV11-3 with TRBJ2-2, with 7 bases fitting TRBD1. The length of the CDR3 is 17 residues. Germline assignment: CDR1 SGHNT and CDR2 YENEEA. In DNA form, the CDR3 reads TGTGCTAGCAGTTTCCCCAGGGGGTCCACTACTACCGGGGAGCTGTTTTCC. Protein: CASSFPRGSTTTGELFS.

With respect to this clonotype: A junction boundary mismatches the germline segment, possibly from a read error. The CDR3 DNA is TGTACCAGCAGTTTAGCGTCAACCAATCAGCCCCAGCATTTT. Its translation: CTSSLASTNQPQHF. The chain recombines TRBV12-3 or TRBV12-4 with TRBJ1-5; D uncertain. CDR3 length: 14 amino acids.

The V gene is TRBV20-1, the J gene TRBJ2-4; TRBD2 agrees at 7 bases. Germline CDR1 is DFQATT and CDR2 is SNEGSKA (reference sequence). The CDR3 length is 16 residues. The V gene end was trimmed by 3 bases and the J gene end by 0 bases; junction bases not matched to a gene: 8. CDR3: CSARGERGLAKNIQYF. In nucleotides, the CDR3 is TGCAGTGCTAGGGGGGAGCGGGGCCTAGCCAAAAACATTCAGTACTTC.

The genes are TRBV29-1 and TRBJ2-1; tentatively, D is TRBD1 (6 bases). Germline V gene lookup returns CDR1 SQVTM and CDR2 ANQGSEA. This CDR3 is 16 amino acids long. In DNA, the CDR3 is TGCAGTGCTGACGAGGCCGCACAGGGTGCCATGGGTGAGCAGTTCTTC. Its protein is CSADEAAQGAMGEQFF.

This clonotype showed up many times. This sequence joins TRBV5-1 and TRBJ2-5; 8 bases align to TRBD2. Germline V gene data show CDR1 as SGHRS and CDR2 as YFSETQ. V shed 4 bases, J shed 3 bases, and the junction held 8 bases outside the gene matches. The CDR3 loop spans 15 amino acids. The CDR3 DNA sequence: TGCGCCAGCAGCACCCTTCTGCGGGGGGAAGAGACCCAGTACTTC. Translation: CASSTLLRGEETQYF.

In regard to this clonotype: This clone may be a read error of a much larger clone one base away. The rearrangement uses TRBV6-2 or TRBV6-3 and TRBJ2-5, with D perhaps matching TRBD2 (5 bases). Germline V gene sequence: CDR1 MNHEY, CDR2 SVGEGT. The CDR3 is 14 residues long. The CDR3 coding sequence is TGTGCCAGCAGTTGGTCTAGCCCTCAGGAGAGCCAGTACTTC. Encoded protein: CASSWSSPQESQYF.

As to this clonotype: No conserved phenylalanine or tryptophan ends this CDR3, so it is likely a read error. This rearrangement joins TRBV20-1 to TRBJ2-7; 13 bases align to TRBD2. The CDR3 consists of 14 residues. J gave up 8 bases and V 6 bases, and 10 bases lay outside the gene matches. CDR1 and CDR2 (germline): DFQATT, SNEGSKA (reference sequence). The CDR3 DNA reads TGCAGTGCCCGGCCGGGACTAGCGGGAAGACAGCAGTACCTC. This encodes CSARPGLAGRQQYL.